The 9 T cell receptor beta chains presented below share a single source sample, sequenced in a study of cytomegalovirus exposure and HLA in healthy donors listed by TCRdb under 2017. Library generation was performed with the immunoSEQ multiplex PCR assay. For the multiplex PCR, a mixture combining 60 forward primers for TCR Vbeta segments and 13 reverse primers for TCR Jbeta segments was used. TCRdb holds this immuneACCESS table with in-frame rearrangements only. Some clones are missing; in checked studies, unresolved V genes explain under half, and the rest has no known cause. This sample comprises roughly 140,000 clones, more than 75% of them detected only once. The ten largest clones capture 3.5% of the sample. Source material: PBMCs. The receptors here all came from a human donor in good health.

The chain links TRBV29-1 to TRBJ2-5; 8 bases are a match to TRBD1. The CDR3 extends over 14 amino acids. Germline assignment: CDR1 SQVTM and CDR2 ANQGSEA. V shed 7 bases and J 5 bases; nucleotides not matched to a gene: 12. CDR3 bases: TGCAGCGGCCGTCCGGGACAGGCCTGGGAGACCCAGTACTTC. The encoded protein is CSGRPGQAWETQYF.

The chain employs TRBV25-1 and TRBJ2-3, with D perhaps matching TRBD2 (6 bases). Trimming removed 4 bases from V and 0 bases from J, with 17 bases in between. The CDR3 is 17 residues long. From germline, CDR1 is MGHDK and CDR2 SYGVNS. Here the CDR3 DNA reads TGTGCCAGCAGTGCCCTCAAGTGGAGGGAGAGCACAGATACGCAGTATTTT. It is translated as CASSALKWRESTDTQYF.

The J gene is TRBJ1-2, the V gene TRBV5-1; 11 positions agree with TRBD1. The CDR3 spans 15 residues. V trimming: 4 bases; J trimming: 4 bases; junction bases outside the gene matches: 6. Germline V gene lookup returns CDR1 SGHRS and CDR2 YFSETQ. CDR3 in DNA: TGCGCCAGCAGCAAGGGACAGGGGGTGGCCTATGGCTACACCTTC. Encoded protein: CASSKGQGVAYGYTF.

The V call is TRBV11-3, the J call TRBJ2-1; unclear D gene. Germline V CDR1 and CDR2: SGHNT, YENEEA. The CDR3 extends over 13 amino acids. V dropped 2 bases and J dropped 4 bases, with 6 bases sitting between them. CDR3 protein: CASSLNLYNEQFF. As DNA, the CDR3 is TGTGCCAGCAGCTTAAATCTTTACAATGAGCAGTTCTTC.

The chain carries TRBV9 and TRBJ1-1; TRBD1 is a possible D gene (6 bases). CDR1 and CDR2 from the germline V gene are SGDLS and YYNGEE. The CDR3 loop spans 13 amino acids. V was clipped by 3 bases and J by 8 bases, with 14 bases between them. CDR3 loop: CASSAQQGNEAFF. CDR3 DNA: TGTGCCAGCAGCGCTCAACAGGGCAACGAAGCTTTCTTT.

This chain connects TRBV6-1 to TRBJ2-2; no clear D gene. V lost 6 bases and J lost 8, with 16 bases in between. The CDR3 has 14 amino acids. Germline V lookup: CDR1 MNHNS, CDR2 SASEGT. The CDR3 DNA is TGTGCCAGCAGCCCACGACACTTCGAGGGGGAGCTGTTTTTT. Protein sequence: CASSPRHFEGELFF.

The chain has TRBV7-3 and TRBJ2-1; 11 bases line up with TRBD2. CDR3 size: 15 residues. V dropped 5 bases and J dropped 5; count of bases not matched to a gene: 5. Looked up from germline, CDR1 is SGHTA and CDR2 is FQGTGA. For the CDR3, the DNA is TGTGCCAGCAGCCTGAGACTAGCGGGAAACAATGAGCAGTTCTTC. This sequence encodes CASSLRLAGNNEQFF.

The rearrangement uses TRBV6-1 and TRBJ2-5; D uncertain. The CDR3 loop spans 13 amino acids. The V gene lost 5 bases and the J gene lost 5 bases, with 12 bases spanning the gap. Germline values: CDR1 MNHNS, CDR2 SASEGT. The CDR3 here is CASSLDPRETQYF. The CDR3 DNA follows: TGTGCCAGCAGTCTAGACCCCCGGGAGACCCAGTACTTC.

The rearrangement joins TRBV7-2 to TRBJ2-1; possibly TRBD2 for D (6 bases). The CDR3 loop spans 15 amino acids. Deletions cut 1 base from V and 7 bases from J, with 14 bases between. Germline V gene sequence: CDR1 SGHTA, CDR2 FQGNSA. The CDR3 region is CASSLGLGWGNEQFF. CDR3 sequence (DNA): TGTGCCAGCAGCTTAGGACTAGGTTGGGGTAATGAGCAGTTCTTC.